This T cell receptor (beta chain) was sequenced in a study of Ad26.COV2.S vaccination and SARS-CoV-2 variants. On the study more broadly: Intramuscularly, Ad26.COV2.S was given either once or twice, 56 days apart.

Generated by immunoSEQ multiplex PCR, the TCRdb table keeps only in-frame clones and is missing some. This sample has about 440,000 clones, with approximately 90% found just once. Germline V gene data show CDR1 as SGHTS and CDR2 as YDEGEE. The CDR3 is 14 amino acids. The V and J ends lost 3 bases and 3 bases respectively, with 7 bases between them. Treatment indicated: around 19 received Ad26.COV2.S at low or high dose, single or two shots; several received placebo; per-sample allocation not given. Sampling occurred on day 63 after the first vaccine or placebo injection. This TCR came from a person aged 18-65 years who received the Ad26.COV2.S COVID-19 vaccine or a placebo. The chain has TRBV5-8 and TRBJ2-6; D is perhaps TRBD2 (5 bases). The material sequenced was peripheral blood, taken in a trial of Ad26.COV2.S vaccine versus placebo. The CDR3 DNA is TGTGCCAGCAGCTCGAGGGATGGGGCCAACGTCCTGACTTTC. Amino acid sequence: CASSSRDGANVLTF.